The T cell receptor (beta chain) described here comes from a study of early stage breast cancer tumors. The overall study: Of roughly 17 invasive breast tumors, twelve were hormone receptor-positive, HER2-negative. Average read coverage per sample was approximately 10-fold.

Findings and limits, study-wide: Tumor and normal breast were distinguished via blood comparison in most of the 16 patients.

Blood replicates held 0.5 ug DNA, tumor or normal breast roughly 1.5 ug, two each. Repertoires were generated with immunoSEQ multiplex PCR, while TCRdb's copy carries only in-frame clones and drops some. The table has about 9,600 clones, 64% seen once. Comments on this clone: Antigen: not known.

CDR3 length equals 12 residues. J gave up 3 bases and V 10 bases, and 5 bases lay outside the gene matches. Germline lookup yields CDR1 ENHRY and CDR2 SYGVKD. The gene calls are TRBV10-3 and TRBJ1-2; 7 bases agree with TRBD1. The sequencing sample was made of breast tumor tissue. The clonotype originates from a person aged 55-75 years with breast cancer. CDR3 in amino acids: CARRDRDYGYTF. CDR3 in DNA: TGTGCCAGACGGGACAGAGACTATGGCTACACCTTC.